The sequence of this T cell receptor (beta chain) was determined in a study of T cell responses to AZD1222 COVID-19 vaccine. Turning to the study itself: Pooled in the analysis were second doses at about 4 or about 12 weeks.

To note about this clone: The target antigen is unknown.

The germline V gene has CDR1 MRHNA and CDR2 SNTAGT. CDR3 size: 15 residues. The ends were cut back, 2 bases at V and 3 bases at J, with 13 bases in the middle. Study-level results: It should be noted that donors were predominantly white British and more often female, and clonal diversity was possibly underestimated.

The table came from immunoSEQ multiplex PCR; TCRdb's copy has only in-frame clones and leaves some out. The profile shows 45,000 to 55,000 clones, under 90% of them singletons. This sequence was found in an adult in good health. The rearrangement uses TRBV6-4 and TRBJ1-1, with D maybe TRBD1 (5 bases). The source material was peripheral blood, sampled on day 0 of AZD1222 vaccination. CDR3 DNA: TGTGCCAGCAGTGACAGGAGTGGGGGTGACACTGAAGCTTTCTTT. It codes for CASSDRSGGDTEAFF.